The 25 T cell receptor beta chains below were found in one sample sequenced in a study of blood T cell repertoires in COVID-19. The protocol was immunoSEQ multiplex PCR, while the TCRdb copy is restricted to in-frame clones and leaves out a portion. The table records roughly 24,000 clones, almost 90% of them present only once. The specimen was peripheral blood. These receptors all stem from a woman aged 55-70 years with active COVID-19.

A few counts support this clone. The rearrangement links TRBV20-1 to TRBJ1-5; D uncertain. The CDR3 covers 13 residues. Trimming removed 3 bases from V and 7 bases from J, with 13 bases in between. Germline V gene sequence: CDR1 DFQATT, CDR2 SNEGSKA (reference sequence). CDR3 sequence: CSASPPPGQPQHF. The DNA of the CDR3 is TGCAGTGCTAGTCCCCCCCCGGGGCAGCCCCAGCATTTT.

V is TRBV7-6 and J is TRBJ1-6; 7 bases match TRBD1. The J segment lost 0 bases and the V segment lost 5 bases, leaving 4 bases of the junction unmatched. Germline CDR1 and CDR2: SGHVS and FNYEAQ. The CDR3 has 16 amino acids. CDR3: CASSPGDSSYNSPLHF. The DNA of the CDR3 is TGTGCCAGCAGCCCCGGGGACAGCTCCTATAATTCACCCCTCCACTTT.

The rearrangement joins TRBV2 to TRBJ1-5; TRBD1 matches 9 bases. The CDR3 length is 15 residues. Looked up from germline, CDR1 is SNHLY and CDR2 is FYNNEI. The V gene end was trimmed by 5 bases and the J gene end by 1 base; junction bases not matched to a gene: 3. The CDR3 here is CASSMGQGSNQPQHF. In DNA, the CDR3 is TGTGCCAGCAGTATGGGACAGGGAAGCAATCAGCCCCAGCATTTT.

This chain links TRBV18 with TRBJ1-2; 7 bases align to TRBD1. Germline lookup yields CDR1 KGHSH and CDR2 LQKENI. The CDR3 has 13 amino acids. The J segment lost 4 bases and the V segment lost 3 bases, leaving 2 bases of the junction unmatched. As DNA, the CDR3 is TGTGCCAGCTCACCCCGGGACAGCTATGGCTACACCTTC. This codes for CASSPRDSYGYTF.

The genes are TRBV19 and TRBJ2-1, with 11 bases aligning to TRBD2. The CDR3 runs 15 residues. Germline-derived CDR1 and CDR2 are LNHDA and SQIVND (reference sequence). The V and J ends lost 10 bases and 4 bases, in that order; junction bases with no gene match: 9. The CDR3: CATRALAGVYNEQFF. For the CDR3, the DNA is TGTGCCACCCGAGCACTAGCGGGAGTTTACAATGAGCAGTTCTTC.

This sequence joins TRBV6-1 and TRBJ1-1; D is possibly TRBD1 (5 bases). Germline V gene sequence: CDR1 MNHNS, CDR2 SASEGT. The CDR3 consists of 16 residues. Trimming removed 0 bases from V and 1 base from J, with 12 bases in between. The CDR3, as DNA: TGTGCCAGCAGTGAAGCGTGGGGCCCGGGGAACACTGAAGCTTTCTTT. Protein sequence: CASSEAWGPGNTEAFF.

Here the CDR3 reads CASSRRSSAYLNTEAFF. In nucleotides, the CDR3 is TGTGCCAGCAGCCGCAGGTCGTCAGCCTATTTGAACACTGAAGCTTTCTTT. V and J are TRBV5-6 and TRBJ1-1; D gene uncertain. V gave up 4 bases and J gave up 0 bases, with 19 bases separating them. Germline V gene data show CDR1 as SGHDT and CDR2 as YYEEEE. The CDR3 length is 17 residues.

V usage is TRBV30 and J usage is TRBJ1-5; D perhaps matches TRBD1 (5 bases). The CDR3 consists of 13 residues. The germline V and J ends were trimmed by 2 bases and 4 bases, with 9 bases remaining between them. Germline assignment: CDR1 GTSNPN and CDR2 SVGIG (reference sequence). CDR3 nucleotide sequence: TGTGCCTGGAGTCAGGGAACTAATCAGCCCCAGCATTTT. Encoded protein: CAWSQGTNQPQHF.

The CDR3 sequence is CASRRTGERTQHF. The DNA for the CDR3 is TGTGCCAGCAGACGCACAGGGGAAAGAACCCAGCATTTT. The chain links TRBV11-2 to TRBJ1-5, with 7 bases identical to TRBD1. The CDR3 loop spans 13 amino acids. Looked up from germline, CDR1 is SGHAT and CDR2 is FQNNGV. J was trimmed by 11 bases and V by 6 bases; bases with no gene match: 10. Filled out from reference TRBV11-2 and TRBJ1-5, the complete variable domain reads EAGVAQSPRYKIIEKRQSVAFWCNPISGHATLYWYQQILGQGPKLLIQFQNNGVVDDSQLPKDRFSAERLKGVDSTLKIQPAKLEDSAVYLCASRRTGERTQHFGDGTRLSIL.

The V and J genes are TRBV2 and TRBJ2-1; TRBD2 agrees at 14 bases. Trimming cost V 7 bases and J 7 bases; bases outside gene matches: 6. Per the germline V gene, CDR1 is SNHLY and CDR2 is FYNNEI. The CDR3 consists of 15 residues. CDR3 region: CASKKGLAGVNEQFF. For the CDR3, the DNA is TGTGCCAGCAAGAAGGGACTAGCGGGAGTGAATGAGCAGTTCTTC.

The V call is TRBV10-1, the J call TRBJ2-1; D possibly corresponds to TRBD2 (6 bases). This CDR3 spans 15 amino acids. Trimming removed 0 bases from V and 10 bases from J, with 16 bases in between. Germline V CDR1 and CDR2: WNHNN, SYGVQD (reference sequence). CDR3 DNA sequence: TGCGCCAGCAGTGAGTCGAACAGCGGGCGAGGGGAGCAGTTCTTC. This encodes CASSESNSGRGEQFF.

CDR3 in amino acids: CASSSQQGRADTQYF. For the CDR3, the DNA is TGTGCCAGCAGCTCACAGCAGGGTAGGGCAGATACGCAGTATTTT. The rearrangement joins TRBV7-2 to TRBJ2-3, with a possible D match to TRBD1 (5 bases). Germline V lookup: CDR1 SGHTA, CDR2 FQGNSA. V was clipped by 4 bases and J by 4 bases, with 15 bases between them. The CDR3 runs 15 residues. Supplemented by reference TRBV7-2 and TRBJ2-3, the full variable domain reads GAGVSQSPSNKVTEKGKDVELRCDPISGHTALYWYRQSLGQGLEFLIYFQGNSAPDKSGLPSDRFSAERTGGSVSTLTIQRTQQEDSAVYLCASSSQQGRADTQYFGPGTRLTVL.

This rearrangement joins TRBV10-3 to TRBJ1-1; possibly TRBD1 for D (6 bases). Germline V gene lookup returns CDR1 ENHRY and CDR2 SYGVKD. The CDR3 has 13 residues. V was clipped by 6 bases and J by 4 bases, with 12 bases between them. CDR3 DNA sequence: TGTGCCATCAGCTCAGGGGATGGCACTGAAGCTTTCTTT. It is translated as CAISSGDGTEAFF.

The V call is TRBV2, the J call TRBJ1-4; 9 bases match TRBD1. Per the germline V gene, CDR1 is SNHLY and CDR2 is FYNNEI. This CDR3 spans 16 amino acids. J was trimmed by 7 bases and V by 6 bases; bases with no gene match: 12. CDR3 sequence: CASRPGQGLEAEKLFF. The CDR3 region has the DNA TGTGCCAGCAGACCGGGACAGGGCTTAGAGGCTGAAAAACTGTTTTTT.

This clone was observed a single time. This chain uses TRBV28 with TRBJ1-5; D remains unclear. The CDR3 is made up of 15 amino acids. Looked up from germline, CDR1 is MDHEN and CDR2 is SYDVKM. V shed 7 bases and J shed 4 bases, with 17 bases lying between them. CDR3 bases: TGTGCCAGCATTGCCTCCTTGGGCAGGAATCAGCCCCAGCATTTT. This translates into CASIASLGRNQPQHF.

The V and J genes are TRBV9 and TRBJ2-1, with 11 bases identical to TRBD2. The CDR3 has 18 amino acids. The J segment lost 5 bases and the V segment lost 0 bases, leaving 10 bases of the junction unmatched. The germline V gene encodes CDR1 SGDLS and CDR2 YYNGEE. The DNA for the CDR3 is TGTGCCAGCAGCGTAGAGGTTCTTAGCGGGAGGGCCGACAATGAGCAGTTCTTC. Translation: CASSVEVLSGRADNEQFF.

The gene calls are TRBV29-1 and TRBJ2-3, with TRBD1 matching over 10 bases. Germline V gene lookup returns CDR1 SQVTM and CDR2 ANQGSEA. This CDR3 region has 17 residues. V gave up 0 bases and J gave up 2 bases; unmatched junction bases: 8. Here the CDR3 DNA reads TGCAGCGTTGAAGATACGGGGGACAGGGGCTTCACAGATACGCAGTATTTT. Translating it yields CSVEDTGDRGFTDTQYF.

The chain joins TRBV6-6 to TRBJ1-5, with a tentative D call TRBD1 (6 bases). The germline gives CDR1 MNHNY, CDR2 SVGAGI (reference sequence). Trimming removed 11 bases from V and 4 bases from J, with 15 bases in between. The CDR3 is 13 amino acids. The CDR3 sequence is CASGVGWNQPQHF. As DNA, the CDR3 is TGTGCCTCAGGGGTAGGGTGGAATCAGCCCCAGCATTTT.

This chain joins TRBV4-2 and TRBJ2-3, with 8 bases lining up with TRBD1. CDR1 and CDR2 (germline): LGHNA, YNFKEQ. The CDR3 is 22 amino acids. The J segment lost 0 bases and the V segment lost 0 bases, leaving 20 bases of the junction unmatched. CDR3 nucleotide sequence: TGTGCCAGCAGCCAAGAAACTTGGGGGACAGGAGAATCACTGACGAGCACAGATACGCAGTATTTT. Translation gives CASSQETWGTGESLTSTDTQYF.

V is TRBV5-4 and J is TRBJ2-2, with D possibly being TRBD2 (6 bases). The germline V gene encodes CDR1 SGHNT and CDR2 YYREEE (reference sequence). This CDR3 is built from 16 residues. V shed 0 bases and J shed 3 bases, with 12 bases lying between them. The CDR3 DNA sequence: TGTGCCAGCAGCTTGGCAGGGAGGCGCGACACCGGGGAGCTGTTTTTT. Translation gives CASSLAGRRDTGELFF.

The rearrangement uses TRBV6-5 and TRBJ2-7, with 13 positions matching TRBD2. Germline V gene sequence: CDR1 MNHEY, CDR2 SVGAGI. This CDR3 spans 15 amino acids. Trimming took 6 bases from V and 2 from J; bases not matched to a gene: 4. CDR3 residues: CASRTGLAGAYEQYF. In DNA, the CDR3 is TGTGCCAGCAGAACCGGACTAGCGGGGGCCTACGAGCAGTACTTC.

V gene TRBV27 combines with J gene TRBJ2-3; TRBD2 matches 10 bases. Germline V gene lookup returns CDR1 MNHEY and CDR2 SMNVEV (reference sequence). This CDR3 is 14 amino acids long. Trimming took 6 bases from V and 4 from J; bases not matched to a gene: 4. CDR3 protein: CASSKREGADTQYF. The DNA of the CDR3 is TGTGCCAGCAGCAAGCGGGAGGGCGCAGATACGCAGTATTTT.

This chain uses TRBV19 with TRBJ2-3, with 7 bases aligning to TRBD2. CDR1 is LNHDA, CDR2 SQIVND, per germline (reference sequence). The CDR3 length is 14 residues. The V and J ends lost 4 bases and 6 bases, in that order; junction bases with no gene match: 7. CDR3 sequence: CASSSGRARDTQYF. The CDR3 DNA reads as TGTGCCAGTAGTAGCGGGAGAGCTCGTGATACGCAGTATTTT.

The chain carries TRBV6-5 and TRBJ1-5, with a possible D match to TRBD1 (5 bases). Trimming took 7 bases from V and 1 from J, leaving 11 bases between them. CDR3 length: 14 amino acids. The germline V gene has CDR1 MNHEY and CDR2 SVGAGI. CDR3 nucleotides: TGTGCCAGCACTACGACAGCAAGCAATCAGCCCCAGCATTTT. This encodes CASTTTASNQPQHF.

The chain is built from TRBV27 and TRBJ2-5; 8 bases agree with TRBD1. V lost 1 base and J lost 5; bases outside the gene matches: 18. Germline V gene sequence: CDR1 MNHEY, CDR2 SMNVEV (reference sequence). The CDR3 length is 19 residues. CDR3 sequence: CASSLLGRPQGVSGETQYF. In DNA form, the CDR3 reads TGTGCCAGCAGTTTATTAGGGAGACCACAGGGGGTCTCGGGTGAGACCCAGTACTTC.